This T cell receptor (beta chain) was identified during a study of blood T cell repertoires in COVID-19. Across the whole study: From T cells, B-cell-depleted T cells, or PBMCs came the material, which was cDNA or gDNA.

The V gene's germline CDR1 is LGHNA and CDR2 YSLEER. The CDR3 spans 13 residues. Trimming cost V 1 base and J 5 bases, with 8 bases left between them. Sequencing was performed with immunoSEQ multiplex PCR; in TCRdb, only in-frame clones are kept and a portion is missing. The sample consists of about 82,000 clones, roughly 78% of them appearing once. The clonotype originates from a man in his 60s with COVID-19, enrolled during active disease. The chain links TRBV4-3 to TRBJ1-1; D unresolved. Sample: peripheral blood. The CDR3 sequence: CASSQVRRTEAFF. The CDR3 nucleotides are TGCGCCAGCAGCCAAGTACGGCGGACTGAAGCTTTCTTT.